The present T cell receptor beta chain was sequenced within a study of T cell responses to AZD1222 COVID-19 vaccine. Data came from immunoSEQ multiplex PCR; TCRdb stores just in-frame clones and leaves some out. The sample has around 84,000 clones; 75% to 90% are singletons. The length of the CDR3 is 13 residues. Trimming stripped 4 bases from V and 1 base from J, with 8 bases between. The germline V gene has CDR1 SGHRS and CDR2 YFSETQ. A remark on this clone: The target antigen is unknown.

Study findings and constraints: Repertoire sampling occurred only after the peak T cell response. Spike-specific TCR repertoires showed rising breadth and depth after two AZD1222 doses. The sample set comprised mostly white British donors with more females, and clonal diversity was possibly underestimated.

The source material was peripheral blood, sampled on day 0 of AZD1222 vaccination. This TCR derives from an adult in good health. V gene TRBV5-1 combines with J gene TRBJ1-1; D is uncertain. DNA for the CDR3: TGCGCCAGCAGCAAAACAGCGAACACTGAAGCTTTCTTT. Its protein product is CASSKTANTEAFF.